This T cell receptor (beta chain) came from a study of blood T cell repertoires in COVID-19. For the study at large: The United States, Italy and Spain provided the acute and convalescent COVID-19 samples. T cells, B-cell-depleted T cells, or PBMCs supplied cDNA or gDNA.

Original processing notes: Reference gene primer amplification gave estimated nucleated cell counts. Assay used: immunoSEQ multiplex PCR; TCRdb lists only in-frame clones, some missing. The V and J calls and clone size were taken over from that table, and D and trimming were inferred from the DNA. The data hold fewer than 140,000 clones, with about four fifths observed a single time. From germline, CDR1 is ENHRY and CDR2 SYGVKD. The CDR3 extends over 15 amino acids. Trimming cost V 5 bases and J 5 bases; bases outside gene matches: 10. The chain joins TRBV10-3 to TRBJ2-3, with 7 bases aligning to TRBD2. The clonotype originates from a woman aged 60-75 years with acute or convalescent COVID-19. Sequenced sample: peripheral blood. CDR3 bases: TGTGCCATCAGTAATCCTAGCGGTTCCCGAGATACGCAGTATTTT. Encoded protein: CAISNPSGSRDTQYF.